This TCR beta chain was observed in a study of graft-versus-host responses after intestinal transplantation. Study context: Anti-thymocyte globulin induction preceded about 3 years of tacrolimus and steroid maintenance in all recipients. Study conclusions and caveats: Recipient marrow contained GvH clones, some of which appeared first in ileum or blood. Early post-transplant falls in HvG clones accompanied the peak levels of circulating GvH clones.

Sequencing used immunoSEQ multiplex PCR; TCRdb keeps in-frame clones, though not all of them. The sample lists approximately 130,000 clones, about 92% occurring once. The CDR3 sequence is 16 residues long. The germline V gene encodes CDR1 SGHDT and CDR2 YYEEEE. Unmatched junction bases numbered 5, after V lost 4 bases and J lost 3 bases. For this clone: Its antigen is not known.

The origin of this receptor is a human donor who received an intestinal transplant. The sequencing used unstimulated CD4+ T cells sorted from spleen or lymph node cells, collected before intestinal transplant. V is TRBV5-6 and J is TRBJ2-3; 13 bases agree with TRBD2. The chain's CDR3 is CASSRTSGGSTDTQYF. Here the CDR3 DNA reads TGTGCCAGCAGCCGGACTAGCGGGGGATCGACAGATACGCAGTATTTT.